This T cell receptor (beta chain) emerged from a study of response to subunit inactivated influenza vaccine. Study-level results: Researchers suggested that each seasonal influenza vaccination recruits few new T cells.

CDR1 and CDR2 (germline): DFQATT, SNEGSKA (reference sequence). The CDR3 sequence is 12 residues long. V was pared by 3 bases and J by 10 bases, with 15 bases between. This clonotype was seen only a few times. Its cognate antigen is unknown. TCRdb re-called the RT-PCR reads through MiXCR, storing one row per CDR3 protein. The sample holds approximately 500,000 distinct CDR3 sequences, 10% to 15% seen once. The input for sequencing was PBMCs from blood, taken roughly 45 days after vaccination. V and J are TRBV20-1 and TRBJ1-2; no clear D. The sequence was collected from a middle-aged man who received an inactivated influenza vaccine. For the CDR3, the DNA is TGCAGTGCTAGCAGCACAGTGGGCGTCTACACCTTC. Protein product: CSASSTVGVYTF.